The 20 T cell receptor beta chains given below trace back to one sample, sequenced in a study of T cells in Graves' hyperthyroidism and ophthalmopathy. RNA transcripts served as the template for amplifying TCR beta CDR3 regions. HTBI primers drove first-round RT-PCR of the TCR CDR3. TCRdb recomputed calls from the multiplex PCR reads with MiXCR, one row per CDR3 protein. The table lists some 700,000 distinct CDR3 sequences, roughly 17% of them singletons. Sequencing was performed on blood. The receptors originated from a man aged 45 to 65 with Graves' hyperthyroidism.

The V gene is TRBV19, the J gene TRBJ2-2; TRBD2 aligns across 10 bases. The CDR3 has 16 amino acids. In germline, CDR1 is LNHDA, CDR2 SQIVND (reference sequence). V lost 7 bases to trimming and J lost 4 bases; unmatched junction nucleotides: 9. The CDR3 sequence: CASTPLAGVITGELFF. CDR3 nucleotide sequence: TGTGCCAGTACCCCGCTAGCGGGAGTGATCACCGGGGAGCTGTTTTTT.

This clonotype appeared many times. A single base separates this from a much larger clone, so it may be a read error. This sequence joins TRBV27 and TRBJ1-1; D is undetermined. Germline V gene lookup returns CDR1 MNHEY and CDR2 SMNVEV (reference sequence). CDR3 size: 16 residues. V was shortened by 3 bases and J by 1 base, with 15 bases between the two germline ends. This chain's CDR3 is CASSLMAGRRNTEAFF. The CDR3 DNA reads as TGTGCCAGCAGTTTGATGGCAGGCCGGAGGAACACTGAAGCTTTCTTT.

To note about this clonotype: At one end the junction does not follow the germline gene, possibly because of a read error. For the CDR3, the DNA is TGTGCGAGCAGTTTAGAAGCAGGAGGGGGCAATCAGCGCCAGCATTTT. Translated, it gives CASSLEAGGGNQRQHF. The chain is built from TRBV12-3 or TRBV12-4 and TRBJ1-5; TRBD1 agrees at 7 bases. The CDR3 runs 16 residues.

This clonotype was detected ten times or more. The rearrangement uses TRBV5-1 and TRBJ2-2, with D possibly matching TRBD2 (6 bases). V was cut by 4 bases and J by 2 bases, with 21 bases left in between. The CDR3 length is 18 residues. Germline CDR1 SGHRS, CDR2 YFSETQ. CDR3: CASSRTGATVSNTGELFF. The CDR3 DNA is TGCGCCAGCAGCAGAACGGGAGCCACTGTTTCTAACACCGGGGAGCTGTTTTTT.

V and J are TRBV10-3 and TRBJ1-3; D ambiguous. CDR1 ENHRY and CDR2 SYGVKD come from the germline V gene. V shed 0 bases and J shed 5 bases, with 8 bases lying between them. The CDR3 has 14 residues. The DNA for the CDR3 is TGTGCCATCAGTGAGTCCACAGACCGAAACACCATATATTTT. It codes for CAISESTDRNTIYF.

This clonotype was found a few times. J is TRBJ1-3 and V is TRBV18; D not certain. The CDR3 runs to 16 residues. Germline-derived CDR1 and CDR2 are KGHSH and LQKENI. V shed 5 bases and J shed 0 bases, with 14 bases lying between them. CDR3 in amino acids: CASSKPTVYSGNTIYF. CDR3 nucleotide sequence: TGTGCCAGCTCAAAGCCTACAGTGTACTCTGGAAACACCATATATTTT.

The table lists this clonotype with a few counts. The chain is built from TRBV6-1 and TRBJ2-2; D remains ambiguous. This CDR3 has 13 residues. V was trimmed by 4 bases and J by 3 bases, leaving 6 bases between them. CDR1 is MNHNS, CDR2 SASEGT, per germline. Written as DNA, the CDR3 is TGTGCCAGCAGTGCCACCCACACCGGGGAGCTGTTTTTT. Amino acids: CASSATHTGELFF.

The genes are TRBV7-9 and TRBJ2-7, with a weak D call TRBD2 (5 bases). Germline CDR1 is SEHNR and CDR2 is FQNEAQ (reference sequence). Trimming pared 0 bases from V and 6 bases from J, leaving 15 bases between. The CDR3 spans 15 residues. The CDR3 region is CASSLAVVEDCEQYF. The CDR3 DNA follows: TGTGCCAGCAGCTTAGCCGTGGTGGAGGACTGCGAGCAGTACTTC.

The J gene is TRBJ2-3, the V gene TRBV7-2; a possible D gene is TRBD2 (5 bases). Trimming removed 8 bases from V and 6 bases from J, with 12 bases in between. CDR1 SGHTA and CDR2 FQGNSA come from the germline V gene. The CDR3 runs 12 residues. The CDR3 DNA sequence: TGTGCCAGCGGCCCGGGCGGGGATACGCAGTATTTT. Translation: CASGPGGDTQYF.

The gene calls are TRBV7-9 and TRBJ2-1; D gene unclear. Germline CDR1 SEHNR, CDR2 FQNEAQ (reference sequence). CDR3 length: 14 amino acids. The V gene lost 9 bases and the J gene lost 0 bases, with 12 bases spanning the gap. Written as DNA, the CDR3 is TGTGCCAGTAAAACTACCAGCTCCTACAATGAGCAGTTCTTC. Translation: CASKTTSSYNEQFF.

This clonotype came up many times. The chain couples TRBV28 to TRBJ1-2, with TRBD1 matching over 7 bases. V gave up 5 bases and J gave up 12 bases; unmatched junction bases: 15. The germline CDR1 and CDR2 sequences are MDHEN and SYDVKM. The CDR3 has 14 residues. This CDR3 reads CASSPSDPDRPNTF. The CDR3, as DNA: TGTGCCAGCAGTCCTTCAGACCCGGACAGGCCGAACACCTTC.

The chain is built from TRBV24-1 and TRBJ2-1, with D unresolved. The CDR3 contains 12 residues. V lost 3 bases to trimming and J lost 11 bases, with 10 bases between them. Germline loops: CDR1 KGHDR, CDR2 SFDVKD. This chain's CDR3 is CATSDQASKQFF. CDR3 DNA: TGTGCCACCAGTGATCAAGCAAGCAAGCAGTTCTTC.

V is TRBV6-5 and J is TRBJ1-1; D gene uncertain. The CDR3 loop spans 15 amino acids. Trimming pared 5 bases from V and 7 bases from J, leaving 20 bases between. CDR1 and CDR2 from the germline V gene are MNHEY and SVGAGI. The CDR3: CASSHDGVGKNEAFF. Here the CDR3 DNA reads TGTGCCAGCAGTCACGACGGGGTTGGGAAAAATGAAGCTTTCTTT.

The gene calls are TRBV6-5 and TRBJ2-7, with D possibly matching TRBD2 (5 bases). Germline V gene data show CDR1 as MNHEY and CDR2 as SVGAGI. The V end was cut by 0 bases, the J end by 0 bases, with 9 bases between. The CDR3 has 15 residues. CDR3 nucleotide sequence: TGTGCCAGCAGTTACTCCGGGGTGAGCTCCTACGAGCAGTACTTC. It encodes CASSYSGVSSYEQYF.

There are a few counts of this clonotype. The chain carries TRBV7-4 and TRBJ2-1; 8 bases match TRBD2. The CDR3 is made up of 15 amino acids. The germline V gene encodes CDR1 SGHVT and CDR2 SQSDAQ. V was pared by 0 bases and J by 9 bases, with 7 bases of the junction left unmatched. The CDR3 nucleotides read TGTGCCAGCAGCTTAGCGAGCGGGAGTTACGGTGAGCAGTTCTTC. Its translation: CASSLASGSYGEQFF.

This clonotype has a handful of counts. V gene TRBV5-5 combines with J gene TRBJ2-3; weak D call: TRBD2 (5 bases). The CDR3 spans 12 residues. Germline CDR1 is SGHKS and CDR2 is YYEKEE (reference sequence). Trimming stripped 2 bases from V and 5 bases from J, with 6 bases between. The CDR3 DNA reads as TGTGCCAGCAGCTTCGAGGGAGATACGCAGTATTTT. The encoded protein is CASSFEGDTQYF.

In this sample, this clonotype turned up many times. The chain carries TRBV7-2 and TRBJ2-3; 8 nucleotides match TRBD2. Germline V lookup: CDR1 SGHTA, CDR2 FQGNSA. V gave up 1 base and J gave up 3 bases; unmatched junction bases: 3. The length of the CDR3 is 15 residues. CDR3 nucleotide sequence: TGTGCCAGCAGCTTAGACGGGAGGGGGACAGATACGCAGTATTTT. It specifies CASSLDGRGTDTQYF. Full variable domain (rest looked up from reference TRBV7-2 and TRBJ2-3): GAGVSQSPSNKVTEKGKDVELRCDPISGHTALYWYRQSLGQGLEFLIYFQGNSAPDKSGLPSDRFSAERTGGSVSTLTIQRTQQEDSAVYLCASSLDGRGTDTQYFGPGTRLTVL.

This clonotype appeared a few times. This chain connects TRBV19 to TRBJ2-2; D ambiguous. From germline, CDR1 is LNHDA and CDR2 SQIVND (reference sequence). The CDR3 is 16 amino acids. V lost 3 bases, J lost 1 base, and 12 bases lay in between. As DNA, the CDR3 is TGTGCCAGTAGTATGGAAAGGGCGGAGAACACCGGGGAGCTGTTTTTT. This encodes CASSMERAENTGELFF. Full variable domain (rest looked up from reference TRBV19 and TRBJ2-2): DGGITQSPKYLFRKEGQNVTLSCEQNLNHDAMYWYRQDPGQGLRLIYYSQIVNDFQKGDIAEGYSVSREKKESFPLTVTSAQKNPTAFYLCASSMERAENTGELFFGEGSRLTVL.

This clonotype has a count of ten or more. This chain joins TRBV2 and TRBJ1-5; D is possibly TRBD1 (5 bases). CDR3 size: 15 residues. Germline V gives CDR1 SNHLY, CDR2 FYNNEI. Trimming cost V 3 bases and J 0 bases, with 9 bases left between them. CDR3 nucleotide sequence: TGTGCCAGCAGTGAGAACCAGGGTAGCAATCAGCCCCAGCATTTT. Protein product: CASSENQGSNQPQHF.

This chain joins TRBV30 and TRBJ1-1; a weak D match, TRBD1 (5 bases). Trimming stripped 1 base from V and 4 bases from J, with 10 bases between. Germline V gives CDR1 GTSNPN, CDR2 SVGIG (reference sequence). CDR3 length: 13 residues. CDR3: CAWSALGLTEAFF. CDR3 nucleotide sequence: TGTGCCTGGAGTGCACTGGGGCTCACTGAAGCTTTCTTT.